Listed below are T cell receptor beta chains from one sample, sequenced in a study of T cells in Graves' hyperthyroidism and ophthalmopathy. Each CDR3 protein gets one entry after TCRdb re-called the multiplex PCR reads with MiXCR. The profile shows more than 650,000 distinct CDR3 sequences, around 15% of them singletons. The specimen was blood. The receptors shown here come from a woman aged 18-29 years with Graves' hyperthyroidism. CDR3s include the opening cysteine and the closing phenylalanine or tryptophan. A D gene is named only where the DNA matches it firmly. The size of a clone is reported for some rows only, either as once, few or many, or as a class for expanded clones.

15,TRBJ2-3,TRBD2,TRBV29-1,many,CSVRAGTSPTDTQYF,TGCAGCGTTAGGGCCGGGACTAGCCCCACAGATACGCAGTATTTT
12,TRBJ2-7,.,TRBV18,many,CASSLLSDQQYF,TGTGCCAGCTCACTCCTATCGGATCAGCAGTACTTC
15,TRBJ2-1,TRBD1,TRBV19,.,CASKGRAHNRGVMFF,TGTGCCAGTAAGGGGCGTGCGCACAACAGGGGGGTGATGTTCTTC
16,TRBJ2-5,.,TRBV6-1,.,CASTSPVGGGVETQYF,TGTGCCAGCACCTCTCCCGTCGGGGGTGGTGTAGAGACCCAGTACTTC
18,TRBJ2-1,TRBD2,TRBV11-2,many,CASSVHRTSEFSYNEQFF,TGTGCCAGCAGCGTCCATAGGACTAGCGAGTTCTCCTACAATGAGCAGTTCTTC
17,TRBJ2-7,TRBD1,TRBV18,few,CASSPPYRTGVFYEQYF,TGTGCCAGCTCACCACCTTACAGAACAGGGGTCTTCTACGAGCAGTACTTC
14,TRBJ1-3,.,TRBV19,.,CASRSAGVGNTIYF,TGTGCCAGTAGATCGGCAGGCGTCGGAAACACCATATATTTT
14,TRBJ2-3,TRBD1,TRBV20-1,many,CSANRDRGTDTQYF,TGCAGTGCTAACCGGGACAGGGGCACAGATACGCAGTATTTT
15,TRBJ2-4,.,TRBV20-1,many,CSALDSIKGSNIQYF,TGCAGTGCTCTCGACAGTATCAAAGGATCAAACATTCAGTACTTC
18,TRBJ1-3,.,TRBV15,.,CATSRAYTPNKMRSTIYF,TGTGCCACCAGCAGAGCTTATACACCGAACAAAATGAGGAGCACCATATATTTT
16,TRBJ2-1,TRBD2,TRBV7-2,many,CASSLAPSGVYNEQFF,TGTGCCAGCAGCTTAGCGCCTAGCGGGGTGTACAATGAGCAGTTCTTC
14,TRBJ1-5,.,TRBV5-8,.,CASNPGGGNQPQHF,TGTGCCAGCAATCCGGGGGGGGGCAATCAGCCCCAGCATTTT
15,TRBJ2-1,.,TRBV15,many,CATSRVRDQNNEQFF,TGTGCCACCAGCAGAGTGAGGGACCAAAACAATGAGCAGTTCTTC
13,TRBJ1-6,.,TRBV20-1,few,CSARNSNNSPLHF,TGCAGTGCTAGAAACAGTAATAATTCACCCCTCCACTTT
15,TRBJ1-5,TRBD1,TRBV11-2,many,CASSPGQGATQPQHF,TGTGCCAGCAGCCCCGGACAGGGGGCTACTCAGCCCCAGCATTTT
15,TRBJ2-1,TRBD1,TRBV7-9,few,CASSGTGYSYNEQFF,TGTGCCAGCAGCGGGACAGGGTACTCCTACAATGAGCAGTTCTTC
17,TRBJ2-5,.,TRBV24-1,many,CATSDLEAVRCLKTQYF,TGTGCCACCAGTGATTTGGAGGCCGTTAGATGTCTGAAGACCCAGTACTTC
16,TRBJ2-1,.,TRBV28,many,CASSSRGLAGQNEQFF,TGTGCCAGCAGTTCCAGGGGGCTAGCGGGACAAAATGAGCAGTTCTTC
16,TRBJ1-1,.,TRBV7-9,many,CASSLEGTMMNTEAFF,TGTGCCAGCAGCTTAGAAGGAACGATGATGAACACTGAAGCTTTCTTT
12,TRBJ1-1,TRBD1,TRBV29-1,few,CSGSDRVSEAFF,TGCAGCGGGAGTGACAGGGTCTCTGAAGCTTTCTTT
13,TRBJ2-5,.,TRBV18,few,CASSPDSKETQYF,TGTGCCAGCTCACCAGACTCGAAAGAGACCCAGTACTTC
15,TRBJ2-1,.,TRBV11-1,many,CASSLFGGGYNEQFF,TGTGCCAGCAGCTTGTTTGGAGGGGGTTACAATGAGCAGTTCTTC
12,TRBJ1-2,.,TRBV9,few,CASSDRFGGYTF,TGTGCCAGCAGCGATAGGTTTGGTGGCTACACCTTC
15,TRBJ2-1,.,TRBV29-1,few,CSVRVVGGAYNEQFF,TGCAGCGTTCGGGTGGTAGGGGGGGCCTACAATGAGCAGTTCTTC
15,TRBJ2-2,TRBD2,TRBV11-3,many,CASSSRLARPGELFF,TGTGCCAGCAGCTCCCGACTAGCGCGGCCCGGGGAGCTGTTTTTT
15,TRBJ2-7,TRBD1,TRBV28,.,CASSFRDRGLYEQYF,TGTGCCAGCAGTTTTAGAGACAGGGGATTATACGAGCAGTACTTC
13,TRBJ2-7,.,TRBV9,.,CASSVGKYSEQYF,TGTGCCAGCAGCGTGGGGAAGTACTCCGAGCAGTACTTC
14,TRBJ2-7,TRBD1,TRBV7-9,few,CASCWDSSSYEQYF,TGTGCCAGCTGTTGGGACAGCAGCTCCTACGAGCAGTACTTC
15,TRBJ2-3,TRBD2,TRBV30,.,CAWSVGGSTTDTQYF,TGTGCCTGGAGTGTAGGCGGGAGTACCACAGATACGCAGTATTTT
15,TRBJ1-6,.,TRBV28,many,CASSPPGTGNSPLHF,TGTGCCAGCAGTCCACCCGGGACTGGAAATTCACCCCTCCACTTT
15,TRBJ1-5,TRBD1,TRBV6-1,many,CATKRIGTANQPQHF,TGTGCCACCAAGAGGATAGGGACAGCAAATCAGCCCCAGCATTTT
13,TRBJ1-2,.,TRBV27,many,CASSSHDRYGYTF,TGTGCCAGCAGTTCTCATGATAGATATGGCTACACCTTC
15,TRBJ1-4,.,TRBV6-2/TRBV6-3,few,CASSYQPGPAEKLFF,TGTGCCAGCAGTTACCAGCCAGGGCCGGCTGAAAAACTGTTTTTT
14,TRBJ2-1,TRBD1,TRBV19,.,CASTGGQGSTEQFF,TGTGCCAGTACGGGGGGACAGGGCTCGACTGAGCAGTTCTTC
13,TRBJ2-7,TRBD1,TRBV20-1,.,CSAPGQRGYEQYF,TGCAGTGCCCCGGGACAGCGAGGCTACGAGCAGTACTTC
16,TRBJ1-6,.,TRBV6-5,few,CASSYSSGRENSPLHF,TGTGCCAGCAGTTACTCTTCGGGGCGTGAGAATTCACCCCTCCACTTT
15,TRBJ2-3,.,TRBV2,.,CASSERRTSTDTQYF,TGTGCCAGCAGTGAAAGGAGGACCAGCACAGATACGCAGTATTTT
15,TRBJ2-7,.,TRBV6-1,many,CASSEGPGISYEQYF,TGTGCCAGCAGTGAAGGCCCAGGCATTTCCTACGAGCAGTACTTC
14,TRBJ2-5,.,TRBV19,many,CASSPGWLRETQYF,TGTGCCAGTAGCCCCGGGTGGCTTCGAGAGACCCAGTACTTC
15,TRBJ2-7,TRBD2,TRBV4-1,many,CASSLRREGSYEQYF,TGTGCCAGCAGTTTAAGGAGGGAGGGCTCCTACGAGCAGTACTTC